One sample yielded the 2 T cell receptor beta chains listed below, sequenced in a study of T-cell reconstitution after alpha-beta-depleted transplantation in children. Using unique molecular identifiers, the investigators prepared the TCRbeta library. TCRdb fed the PCR reads into MiXCR, producing one record per CDR3 protein. The sample includes about 690,000 distinct CDR3 sequences, around 17% of them seen just once. The sequenced sample was PBMCs from the stem cell graft donor, obtained from the stem cell graft. Every receptor here comes from a human donor who donated a stem cell graft to a child with acute myeloid leukemia.

Ten or more counts support this clonotype. The chain employs TRBV7-2 and TRBJ2-7; 7 positions match TRBD2. The germline CDR1 and CDR2 sequences are SGHTA and FQGNSA. The CDR3 loop spans 14 amino acids. The V and J ends lost 7 bases and 4 bases, in that order; junction bases with no gene match: 10. The CDR3 region is CASTSRGVRYEQYF. The CDR3 DNA reads as TGTGCCAGCACCTCTCGGGGGGTTCGGTACGAGCAGTACTTC.

In this sample, this clonotype turned up a few times. The chain has TRBV2 and TRBJ2-7, with D perhaps given as TRBD1 or TRBD2 (5 bases each). CDR3 length: 14 residues. Trimming shortened V by 6 bases and J by 0 bases, and 12 bases separated the two germline ends. The germline V gene encodes CDR1 SNHLY and CDR2 FYNNEI. In DNA form, the CDR3 reads TGTGCCAGCAGGATGGGGGTGGTCTCCTACGAGCAGTACGTC. This codes for CASRMGVVSYEQYV.